These 30 T cell receptor beta chains came from one sample sequenced in a study of blood T cell repertoires in COVID-19 (dated by TCRdb to 2019 to 2021). Library preparation was by the immunoSEQ multiplex PCR assay. TCRdb limited this immuneACCESS table to in-frame rearrangements with V and J called. A share of clones is missing; checked studies link under half to unresolved V genes, and the rest is unexplained. The sample table holds about 300,000 clones, of which about 90% were seen once. The ten largest account for less than 2% of the sample. Sequenced material: peripheral blood. The source of these receptors is a woman aged 25-40 years with COVID-19, enrolled during active disease.

The J gene is TRBJ2-1, the V gene TRBV6-5; D possibly corresponds to TRBD2 (6 bases). From germline, CDR1 is MNHEY and CDR2 SVGAGI. The CDR3 runs 14 residues. V lost 4 bases and J lost 5, with 12 bases in between. CDR3 sequence reads: CASSSPGLNNEQFF. The CDR3 region has the DNA TGTGCCAGCAGTTCCCCGGGACTCAACAATGAGCAGTTCTTC.

The chain carries TRBV5-5 and TRBJ2-5; 11 positions match TRBD2. The junction had 6 bases not matched to a gene; V was cut back by 0 bases and J by 5 bases. The germline CDR1 and CDR2 sequences are SGHKS and YYEKEE (reference sequence). This CDR3 region has 16 residues. CDR3 in amino acids: CASSLELAGGRETQYF. In DNA form, the CDR3 reads TGTGCCAGCAGCTTGGAGTTAGCGGGGGGGCGGGAGACCCAGTACTTC.

The chain uses TRBV28 and TRBJ2-5; 7 nucleotides line up with TRBD1. Trimming removed 7 bases from V and 2 bases from J; junction bases left unmatched: 7. The V gene's germline CDR1 is MDHEN and CDR2 SYDVKM. This CDR3 spans 14 amino acids. The CDR3 DNA reads as TGTGCCAGCACCGAGCCGGGACAGCAAGAGACCCAGTACTTC. Protein product: CASTEPGQQETQYF. The complete variable domain, with remaining parts taken from reference TRBV28 and TRBJ2-5, reads DVKVTQSSRYLVKRTGEKVFLECVQDMDHENMFWYRQDPGLGLRLIYFSYDVKMKEKGDIPEGYSVSREKKERFSLILESASTNQTSMYLCASTEPGQQETQYFGPGTRLLVL.

CDR3 region: CASSLVPGVSEQYF. CDR3 nucleotides: TGTGCCAGCAGCTTAGTTCCAGGTGTTAGCGAGCAGTACTTC. This chain connects TRBV11-2 to TRBJ2-7; the D is unclear. The CDR3 covers 14 residues. Trimming cost V 1 base and J 6 bases, with 13 bases left between them. The germline CDR1 and CDR2 sequences are SGHAT and FQNNGV.

This chain uses TRBV5-5 with TRBJ2-5, with D possibly being TRBD1 (6 bases). Germline CDR1 reads SGHKS; CDR2 reads YYEKEE (reference sequence). The CDR3 contains 16 residues. The germline V and J ends were trimmed by 4 bases and 2 bases, with 18 bases remaining between them. As DNA, the CDR3 is TGTGCCAGCAGCGCAACCACAGGGTCTCGGCAAGAGACCCAGTACTTC. Its translation is CASSATTGSRQETQYF.

This sequence joins TRBV19 and TRBJ1-5; D uncertain. Germline assignment: CDR1 LNHDA and CDR2 SQIVND (reference sequence). This CDR3 is built from 14 residues. With 5 bases removed from V and 2 bases from J, the gap between germline ends came to 10 bases. This CDR3 reads CASSGTPGNQPQHF. For the CDR3, the DNA is TGTGCCAGTAGTGGCACCCCTGGCAATCAGCCCCAGCATTTT.

The rearrangement links TRBV7-9 to TRBJ1-5; 7 bases map to TRBD1. This CDR3 has 18 residues. From germline, CDR1 is SEHNR and CDR2 FQNEAQ (reference sequence). V shed 1 base, J shed 3 bases, and the junction held 12 bases outside the gene matches. The chain's CDR3 is CASSLGPDRVKYNQPQHF. The CDR3 nucleotides read TGTGCCAGCAGCTTAGGCCCAGACAGGGTAAAATACAATCAGCCCCAGCATTTT.

The genes are TRBV7-9 and TRBJ2-5; 8 bases are a match to TRBD1. The germline gives CDR1 SEHNR, CDR2 FQNEAQ (reference sequence). The CDR3 extends over 15 amino acids. The ends lost 1 base at V and 4 bases at J; junction bases unmatched: 5. This CDR3 is CASSLDQGAGETQYF. Written as DNA, the CDR3 is TGTGCCAGCAGCTTAGATCAGGGGGCCGGAGAGACCCAGTACTTC. The variable domain in full, with the rest retrieved from reference TRBV7-9 and TRBJ2-5, is DTGVSQNPRHKITKRGQNVTFRCDPISEHNRLYWYRQTLGQGPEFLTYFQNEAQLEKSRLLSDRFSAERPKGSFSTLEIQRTEQGDSAMYLCASSLDQGAGETQYFGPGTRLLVL.

This chain links TRBV19 with TRBJ2-2, with 11 nucleotides matching TRBD2. V lost 5 bases and J lost 0; bases outside the gene matches: 11. This CDR3 has 19 residues. Germline V CDR1 and CDR2: LNHDA, SQIVND (reference sequence). CDR3 region: CASSPLLAGAFSNTGELFF. The CDR3 nucleotides are TGTGCCAGTAGTCCCTTACTAGCGGGGGCTTTCTCGAACACCGGGGAGCTGTTTTTT.

V is TRBV11-2 and J is TRBJ1-3; D is unclear. The CDR3 extends over 15 amino acids. Trimming cost V 3 bases and J 0 bases, with 9 bases left between them. Germline V gene data show CDR1 as SGHAT and CDR2 as FQNNGV. The CDR3 is CASSFEWSSGNTIYF. CDR3 nucleotide sequence: TGTGCCAGCAGCTTCGAGTGGAGCTCTGGAAACACCATATATTTT.

The chain employs TRBV5-1 and TRBJ1-1; TRBD1 agrees at 8 bases. CDR3 length: 16 residues. Germline loops: CDR1 SGHRS, CDR2 YFSETQ. V shed 4 bases and J 1 base; nucleotides not matched to a gene: 9. The CDR3 loop reads CASSEMTGAENTEAFF. DNA of the CDR3: TGCGCCAGCAGCGAAATGACAGGGGCGGAGAACACTGAAGCTTTCTTT.

This clone was recorded once. The chain combines TRBV11-3 with TRBJ2-7, with D maybe TRBD2 (6 bases). The germline V gene has CDR1 SGHNT and CDR2 YENEEA. V gave up 5 bases and J gave up 6 bases, with 14 bases separating them. This CDR3 is built from 13 residues. Written as DNA, the CDR3 is TGTGCCAGCAGCCAGGGACTTCCCTCCGAGCAGTACTTC. Its translation is CASSQGLPSEQYF.

The V call is TRBV3-1 (or the pseudogene TRBV3-2), the J call TRBJ2-3; D is unclear. V gave up 4 bases and J gave up 1 base, with 12 bases separating them. The CDR3 sequence is 15 residues long. Germline V gene data show CDR1 as LGHDT and CDR2 as YNNKEL (reference sequence). CDR3 sequence: CASSPRGSGTDTQYF. In nucleotides, the CDR3 is TGTGCCAGCAGCCCCCGCGGTTCTGGCACAGATACGCAGTATTTT.

The genes are TRBV3-1 (or the pseudogene TRBV3-2) and TRBJ2-1; TRBD1 might be the D (5 bases). Germline V gives CDR1 LGHDT, CDR2 YNNKEL (reference sequence). This CDR3 is built from 14 residues. Trimming removed 5 bases from V and 6 bases from J, with 14 bases in between. CDR3 protein: CASSFVQGANEQFF. The DNA for the CDR3 is TGTGCCAGCAGCTTCGTTCAGGGCGCCAATGAGCAGTTCTTC.

The chain links TRBV13 to TRBJ1-1; D not certain. Trimming removed 2 bases from V and 7 bases from J, with 5 bases in between. Germline V gene data show CDR1 as PRHDT and CDR2 as FYEKMQ (reference sequence). This CDR3 is built from 11 residues. The CDR3 nucleotides are TGTGCCAGCAGCTTACTTATTGAAGCTTTCTTT. This sequence encodes CASSLLIEAFF.

This sequence joins TRBV5-4 and TRBJ2-5, with a possible D match to TRBD2 (6 bases). The CDR3 has 14 amino acids. CDR1 SGHNT and CDR2 YYREEE come from the germline V gene (reference sequence). V lost 3 bases and J 0 bases, leaving 9 bases between the germline ends. In nucleotides, the CDR3 is TGTGCCAGCAGCTCCAGGGACTACCAAGAGACCCAGTACTTC. It yields the protein CASSSRDYQETQYF.

The rearrangement joins TRBV2 to TRBJ1-6, with D uncertain. The ends were cut back, 6 bases at V and 5 bases at J, with 11 bases in the middle. CDR1 SNHLY and CDR2 FYNNEI come from the germline V gene. This CDR3 spans 14 amino acids. The CDR3 sequence is CASRGDGDNSPLHF. The CDR3 bases are TGTGCCAGCAGAGGAGACGGCGATAATTCACCCCTCCACTTT.

The chain employs TRBV6-6 and TRBJ2-1, with 13 bases matching TRBD2. Trimming took 8 bases from V and 10 from J; bases not matched to a gene: 2. CDR1 MNHNY and CDR2 SVGAGI come from the germline V gene (reference sequence). This CDR3 is 12 amino acids long. The CDR3 reads CASGLAGAEQFF. CDR3 DNA: TGTGCCAGCGGACTAGCGGGGGCCGAGCAGTTCTTC.

This clone was seen a handful of times. The rearrangement uses TRBV30 and TRBJ1-1; a weak D match, TRBD1 (5 bases). Trimming took 3 bases from V and 0 from J, leaving 8 bases between them. The V gene's germline CDR1 is GTSNPN and CDR2 SVGIG (reference sequence). There are 13 residues in the CDR3. Written as DNA, the CDR3 is TGTGCCTGGAGGCCGGGGGTGAACACTGAAGCTTTCTTT. It is translated as CAWRPGVNTEAFF.

The gene calls are TRBV5-4 and TRBJ1-1, with 8 positions matching TRBD1. This CDR3 has 15 amino acids. Looked up from germline, CDR1 is SGHNT and CDR2 is YYREEE (reference sequence). After removal of 0 bases from V and 1 base from J, the junction contained 2 bases not matched to a gene. CDR3 coding DNA: TGTGCCAGCAGCTTGGGAGACAGGGGGAACACTGAAGCTTTCTTT. It encodes CASSLGDRGNTEAFF. The variable domain in full, completed from reference TRBV5-4 and TRBJ1-1, reads ETGVTQSPTHLIKTRGQQVTLRCSSQSGHNTVSWYQQALGQGPQFIFQYYREEENGRGNFPPRFSGLQFPNYSSELNVNALELDDSALYLCASSLGDRGNTEAFFGQGTRLTVV.

This sequence joins TRBV5-6 and TRBJ2-6, with a possible D match to TRBD1 (6 bases). CDR1 SGHDT and CDR2 YYEEEE come from the germline V gene. Trimming took off 2 bases at V and 5 bases at J, with 14 bases between the two ends. This CDR3 spans 16 amino acids. The chain's CDR3 is CASSFWQGLRANVLTF. In DNA, the CDR3 is TGTGCCAGCAGCTTTTGGCAGGGGTTGAGGGCCAACGTCCTGACTTTC.

V gene TRBV2 combines with J gene TRBJ1-4; no firm D call. Germline-derived CDR1 and CDR2 are SNHLY and FYNNEI. The CDR3 covers 13 residues. Between the trimmed V and J ends, which lost 10 bases and 8 bases, there was a span of 17 bases. In DNA form, the CDR3 reads TGTGCCACCACGGGATCTAATGCGGAAAAACTGTTTTTT. Translated: CATTGSNAEKLFF.

The V and J genes are TRBV7-9 and TRBJ1-4; a possible D gene is TRBD1 (6 bases). Trimming stripped 8 bases from V and 8 bases from J, with 12 bases between. This CDR3 is built from 12 residues. From germline, CDR1 is SEHNR and CDR2 FQNEAQ (reference sequence). DNA for the CDR3: TGTGCCAGCCGCTCAGGGGTCGAAAAACTGTTTTTT. It yields the protein CASRSGVEKLFF.

V and J are TRBV19 and TRBJ2-3, with TRBD2 identical over 7 bases. Germline assignment: CDR1 LNHDA and CDR2 SQIVND (reference sequence). Losses at the gene ends were 3 bases for V and 1 base for J; bases not matched to a gene: 7. The CDR3 runs 16 residues. CDR3 in amino acids: CASSIVAGEGTDTQYF. CDR3 in DNA: TGTGCCAGTAGTATTGTGGCGGGGGAGGGCACAGATACGCAGTATTTT.

This rearrangement joins TRBV12-3 or TRBV12-4 to TRBJ2-7; 9 nucleotides match TRBD2. The CDR3 is 13 residues long. Germline trimming cut 6 bases from V and 6 bases from J; bases unmatched to any gene: 6. The CDR3 here is CASRPPSGVEQYF. The CDR3 DNA reads TGTGCCAGCAGACCCCCTAGCGGGGTCGAGCAGTACTTC.

The J gene is TRBJ1-4, the V gene TRBV7-9; a possible D gene is TRBD1 (6 bases). Between the trimmed V and J ends, which lost 3 bases and 14 bases, there was a span of 13 bases. The CDR3 runs 12 residues. Looked up from germline, CDR1 is SEHNR and CDR2 is FQNEAQ (reference sequence). The CDR3 is CASSLEQGMLFF. CDR3 sequence (DNA): TGTGCCAGCAGCTTGGAACAGGGTATGCTGTTTTTT.

J is TRBJ2-2 and V is TRBV14; 9 nucleotides line up with TRBD1. The CDR3 consists of 16 residues. V lost 5 bases and J lost 4; bases outside the gene matches: 8. Per the germline V gene, CDR1 is SGHDN and CDR2 is FVKESK. CDR3 coding DNA: TGTGCCAGCAGCTGGGGACAGGGTTTGAGCACCGGGGAGCTGTTTTTT. It encodes CASSWGQGLSTGELFF. Full variable domain (remainder filled in from reference TRBV14 and TRBJ2-2): EAGVTQFPSHSVIEKGQTVTLRCDPISGHDNLYWYRRVMGKEIKFLLHFVKESKQDESGMPNNRFLAERTGGTYSTLKVQPAELEDSGVYFCASSWGQGLSTGELFFGEGSRLTVL.

This clone has just one count. The V call is TRBV27, the J call TRBJ1-5; D is unclear. V was clipped by 8 bases and J by 4 bases, with 9 bases between them. CDR1 MNHEY and CDR2 SMNVEV come from the germline V gene (reference sequence). The CDR3 contains 12 residues. CDR3 DNA sequence: TGTGCCAGCGGAGCTAGTAATCAGCCCCAGCATTTT. This sequence encodes CASGASNQPQHF.

The chain combines TRBV24-1 with TRBJ2-1; 9 positions agree with TRBD1. CDR3 length equals 16 residues. The trim removed 2 bases at V and 6 bases at J, leaving 7 bases unmatched. Germline V lookup: CDR1 KGHDR, CDR2 SFDVKD. The CDR3 coding sequence is TGTGCCACCAGTGATTCCCGGACAGGGGTCGGCAATGAGCAGTTCTTC. Protein product: CATSDSRTGVGNEQFF.

A remark on this clone: Distinct nucleotide sequences in the sample also encode this CDR3. The chain joins TRBV5-1 to TRBJ1-1; 7 bases are a match to TRBD1. Germline V gene data show CDR1 as SGHRS and CDR2 as YFSETQ. V lost 4 bases to trimming and J lost 2 bases; unmatched junction nucleotides: 5. This CDR3 comprises 14 residues. The CDR3 sequence is CASSPGQTNTEAFF. DNA for the CDR3: TGCGCCAGCAGCCCGGGACAGACTAACACTGAAGCTTTCTTT.